This entry lists 31 T cell receptor beta chains sequenced from one sample in a study of CD8+ T cells in alopecia areata. RNA extraction was followed by reverse transcription into cDNA, which acted as the sequencing template. Only in-frame clones appear in the TCRdb table, and some are missing; sequencing was by immunoSEQ multiplex PCR. The sample holds hundreds of thousands of clones; 50% to 75% are singletons and the top ten take about 0.9%. This sample's treatment: oral pan-JAK inhibitor, 5-10 mg twice daily. Sequencing was performed on CD4+ T cells sorted from blood, taken at week 52, from a patient treated with tofacitinib. All receptors come from a human donor with alopecia areata.

J is TRBJ2-5 and V is TRBV10-3, with D tentatively TRBD1 (6 bases). V was pared by 8 bases and J by 5 bases, with 15 bases between. Germline V gene lookup returns CDR1 ENHRY and CDR2 SYGVKD. The CDR3 spans 13 residues. CDR3 bases: TGTGCCATCTTAACAGGGCCAGGGGAGACCCAGTACTTC. This codes for CAILTGPGETQYF.

This sequence joins TRBV5-1 and TRBJ1-5; TRBD1 matches at 9 bases. The V segment lost 5 bases and the J segment 8 bases; nucleotides outside the gene matches: 5. The CDR3 totals 13 residues. Germline loops: CDR1 SGHRS, CDR2 YFSETQ. As DNA, the CDR3 is TGCGCCAGCAGATGGACAGGGGAGAAGCCCCAGCATTTT. Its protein product is CASRWTGEKPQHF.

This chain links TRBV9 with TRBJ1-5, with 10 bases fitting TRBD1. The ends lost 2 bases at V and 5 bases at J; junction bases unmatched: 4. Germline assignment: CDR1 SGDLS and CDR2 YYNGEE. The CDR3 totals 15 residues. The CDR3 DNA reads as TGTGCCAGCAGCGTGGCCGGACAGGGGGATCAGCCCCAGCATTTT. This codes for CASSVAGQGDQPQHF.

This clone was recorded many times. V and J are TRBV25-1 and TRBJ2-7, with D possibly TRBD1 on 5 matching bases. The CDR3 consists of 12 residues. Germline V CDR1 and CDR2: MGHDK, SYGVNS. V gave up 2 bases and J gave up 3 bases, with 5 bases separating them. CDR3 amino acids: CASSEGHYEQYF. The CDR3 nucleotides read TGTGCCAGCAGTGAAGGACACTACGAGCAGTACTTC.

This chain joins TRBV30 and TRBJ2-4; possible D gene TRBD1, 5 bases. The CDR3 covers 14 residues. Trimming took 0 bases from V and 9 from J, leaving 15 bases between them. CDR1 and CDR2 (germline): GTSNPN, SVGIG (reference sequence). The chain's CDR3 is CAWSVGPQRGIQYF. The CDR3 region has the DNA TGTGCCTGGAGTGTAGGTCCTCAAAGGGGCATTCAGTACTTC.

The chain couples TRBV30 to TRBJ2-5, with D perhaps TRBD2 (5 bases). This CDR3 region has 14 residues. The germline gives CDR1 GTSNPN, CDR2 SVGIG (reference sequence). The ends were cut back, 1 base at V and 5 bases at J, with 14 bases in the middle. CDR3 region: CAWSATRVRETQYF. The CDR3 region has the DNA TGTGCCTGGAGTGCAACGCGGGTGCGGGAGACCCAGTACTTC.

This sequence joins TRBV5-1 and TRBJ2-5; D is unresolved. Germline CDR1 is SGHRS and CDR2 is YFSETQ. CDR3 length: 13 residues. Trimming pared 2 bases from V and 1 base from J, leaving 6 bases between. CDR3 residues: CASSFTGQETQYF. The CDR3 DNA reads as TGCGCCAGCAGCTTTACTGGCCAAGAGACCCAGTACTTC. Looking up the rest from reference TRBV5-1 and TRBJ2-5 gives the full variable domain: KAGVTQTPRYLIKTRGQQVTLSCSPISGHRSVSWYQQTPGQGLQFLFEYFSETQRNKGNFPGRFSGRQFSNSRSEMNVSTLELGDSALYLCASSFTGQETQYFGPGTRLLVL.

The gene calls are TRBV5-4 and TRBJ1-1; D remains unclear. V was shortened by 2 bases and J by 1 base, with 6 bases between the two germline ends. This CDR3 spans 13 amino acids. Germline V gene lookup returns CDR1 SGHNT and CDR2 YYREEE (reference sequence). CDR3 in amino acids: CASSFEWNTEAFF. In DNA, the CDR3 is TGTGCCAGCAGCTTCGAATGGAACACTGAAGCTTTCTTT.

This clone showed up just a few times. The genes are TRBV18 and TRBJ2-7; perhaps TRBD1 as D (6 bases). CDR1 and CDR2 (germline): KGHSH, LQKENI. The CDR3 consists of 14 residues. V lost 2 bases, J lost 7 bases, and 15 bases lay in between. The CDR3 DNA reads TGTGCCAGCTCACCAGGGACGCATCAGGGGGAGCAGTACTTC. Translation gives CASSPGTHQGEQYF.

This clone was counted only a few times. V gene TRBV9 combines with J gene TRBJ2-7; 7 bases line up with TRBD2. After removal of 0 bases from V and 10 bases from J, the junction contained 16 bases not matched to a gene. This CDR3 is built from 16 residues. Germline CDR1 SGDLS, CDR2 YYNGEE. CDR3 sequence reads: CASSVEGSGDLGEQYF. CDR3 in DNA: TGTGCCAGCAGCGTAGAAGGAAGCGGGGACCTTGGGGAACAGTACTTC.

V is TRBV7-8 and J is TRBJ1-5; D not resolved. CDR3 length equals 13 residues. CDR1 SGHVS and CDR2 FQNEAQ come from the germline V gene. Trimming took off 6 bases at V and 3 bases at J, with 9 bases between the two ends. CDR3 nucleotide sequence: TGTGCCAGCAGGGTCTCCCTCAATCAGCCCCAGCATTTT. The encoded protein is CASRVSLNQPQHF.

The V gene is TRBV30, the J gene TRBJ1-1; 9 bases are a match to TRBD1. V shed 5 bases and J 9 bases; nucleotides not matched to a gene: 7. The CDR3 contains 12 residues. Germline CDR1 reads GTSNPN; CDR2 reads SVGIG (reference sequence). CDR3 sequence reads: CAWGTGPHQAFF. The CDR3, as DNA: TGTGCCTGGGGGACAGGGCCCCATCAAGCTTTCTTT. Filled out from reference TRBV30 and TRBJ1-1, the complete variable domain reads SQTIHQWPATLVQPVGSPLSLECTVEGTSNPNLYWYRQAAGRGLQLLFYSVGIGQISSEVPQNLSASRPQDRQFILSSKKLLLSDSGFYLCAWGTGPHQAFFGQGTRLTVV.

The J gene is TRBJ1-5, the V gene TRBV6-5; D may be TRBD1 (6 bases). Deletions cut 5 bases from V and 7 bases from J, with 18 bases between. The germline V gene has CDR1 MNHEY and CDR2 SVGAGI. This CDR3 spans 15 amino acids. The CDR3 DNA sequence: TGTGCCAGCAGTATAGCTTGGGGGCCGGAGCAGCCCCAGCATTTT. Residues: CASSIAWGPEQPQHF.

The CDR3 loop reads CASRGTSPNTGELFF. CDR3 bases: TGTGCCAGCCGGGGGACTAGCCCGAACACCGGGGAGCTGTTTTTT. The chain joins TRBV6-5 to TRBJ2-2, with 9 positions matching TRBD2. V shed 8 bases, J shed 0 bases, and the junction held 4 bases outside the gene matches. This CDR3 spans 15 amino acids. Germline assignment: CDR1 MNHEY and CDR2 SVGAGI.

A word on this clone: Other DNA sequences in the sample encode the same CDR3. V is TRBV5-4 and J is TRBJ2-5; TRBD2 matches 14 bases. CDR1 is SGHNT, CDR2 YYREEE, per germline (reference sequence). After removal of 4 bases from V and 3 bases from J, the junction contained 2 bases not matched to a gene. This CDR3 has 15 residues. The CDR3 coding sequence is TGTGCCAGCAGCAAGACTAGCGGGGGGGAAGAGACCCAGTACTTC. Translated: CASSKTSGGEETQYF.

The chain joins TRBV29-1 to TRBJ2-5; D not certain. Germline loops: CDR1 SQVTM, CDR2 ANQGSEA. The CDR3 length is 13 residues. Trimming cost V 4 bases and J 5 bases, with 14 bases left between them. The CDR3 coding sequence is TGCAGCGTTGTGGGTGGGCGCCAGGAGACCCAGTACTTC. The encoded protein is CSVVGGRQETQYF.

V gene TRBV30 combines with J gene TRBJ2-3, with TRBD2 matching 8 bases. CDR3 size: 18 residues. Germline V gives CDR1 GTSNPN, CDR2 SVGIG (reference sequence). Trimming cost V 3 bases and J 0 bases; bases outside gene matches: 14. CDR3 DNA sequence: TGTGCCTGGAGGCCCCGCGGTAGCGGGGTCCTTAGCACAGATACGCAGTATTTT. Its translation is CAWRPRGSGVLSTDTQYF.

The J gene is TRBJ2-3, the V gene TRBV7-6, with TRBD1 as a possible D gene (7 bases). V was pared by 8 bases and J by 3 bases, with 12 bases between. The CDR3 loop spans 13 amino acids. The germline CDR1 and CDR2 sequences are SGHVS and FNYEAQ. CDR3 in amino acids: CASAGQWTDTQYF. The CDR3 DNA sequence: TGTGCCAGCGCGGGACAGTGGACAGATACGCAGTATTTT.

The V and J genes are TRBV19 and TRBJ1-1, with unresolved D. Germline CDR1 LNHDA, CDR2 SQIVND (reference sequence). This CDR3 region has 13 residues. Between the trimmed V and J ends, which lost 5 bases and 5 bases, there was a span of 12 bases. The CDR3, as DNA: TGTGCCAGTAGTCCGTGGACCGGTACTGAAGCTTTCTTT. Its translation is CASSPWTGTEAFF.

The chain links TRBV30 to TRBJ2-4; possible D gene TRBD1, 6 bases. Germline loops: CDR1 GTSNPN, CDR2 SVGIG (reference sequence). The CDR3 is made up of 14 amino acids. The ends were cut back, 1 base at V and 0 bases at J, with 7 bases in the middle. In nucleotides, the CDR3 is TGTGCCTGGAGTGGGACAGTAGCCAAAAACATTCAGTACTTC. It encodes CAWSGTVAKNIQYF.

The J gene is TRBJ1-5, the V gene TRBV30, with a tentative D call TRBD1 (5 bases). This CDR3 comprises 14 residues. Germline lookup yields CDR1 GTSNPN and CDR2 SVGIG (reference sequence). V was trimmed by 2 bases and J by 10 bases, leaving 18 bases between them. The CDR3 region has the DNA TGTGCCTGGAGTTCCCGTGGGGGGGGGAGCCCCCAGCATTTT. Protein sequence: CAWSSRGGGSPQHF. The whole variable domain, filled in from reference TRBV30 and TRBJ1-5, reads SQTIHQWPATLVQPVGSPLSLECTVEGTSNPNLYWYRQAAGRGLQLLFYSVGIGQISSEVPQNLSASRPQDRQFILSSKKLLLSDSGFYLCAWSSRGGGSPQHFGDGTRLSIL.

This rearrangement joins TRBV30 to TRBJ2-5, with D possibly being TRBD2 (6 bases). V lost 4 bases, J lost 7 bases, and 16 bases lay in between. The CDR3 contains 13 residues. Germline V gene data show CDR1 as GTSNPN and CDR2 as SVGIG (reference sequence). The CDR3 DNA follows: TGTGCCTGGAATAGCGGCCCCTCGGGGACCCAGTACTTC. Amino acid sequence: CAWNSGPSGTQYF.

This chain connects TRBV4-3 to TRBJ1-4; D unresolved. Germline values: CDR1 LGHNA, CDR2 YSLEER. The CDR3 extends over 15 amino acids. Between the trimmed V and J ends, which lost 1 base and 8 bases, there was a span of 14 bases. The CDR3 DNA follows: TGCGCCAGCAGCCAAGCAGAGATAGAAACAGAAAAACTGTTTTTT. This translates into CASSQAEIETEKLFF.

The chain carries TRBV29-1 and TRBJ2-1, with 7 bases identical to TRBD1. This CDR3 spans 13 amino acids. Germline CDR1 is SQVTM and CDR2 is ANQGSEA. The J segment lost 7 bases and the V segment lost 6 bases, leaving 9 bases of the junction unmatched. The CDR3 coding sequence is TGCAGCGTGGCGGACAGGCGGTCTAATGAGCAGTTCTTC. Amino acids: CSVADRRSNEQFF.

This clone was observed a few times. This chain links TRBV7-2 with TRBJ1-5, with a possible D match to TRBD1 (6 bases). From germline, CDR1 is SGHTA and CDR2 FQGNSA. Trimming took off 1 base at V and 3 bases at J, with 10 bases between the two ends. The CDR3 extends over 15 amino acids. The CDR3 coding sequence is TGTGCCAGCAGCTTAGACAGGGCCATCAATCAGCCCCAGCATTTT. Translating gives CASSLDRAINQPQHF.

This clone was seen a handful of times. The chain employs TRBV10-3 and TRBJ1-2, with 7 nucleotides matching TRBD1. The ends lost 7 bases at V and 6 bases at J; junction bases unmatched: 11. The CDR3 runs to 14 residues. Germline lookup yields CDR1 ENHRY and CDR2 SYGVKD. The CDR3 coding sequence is TGTGCCATCACCCCGACAGGGCCGACAGATGGCTACACCTTC. It encodes CAITPTGPTDGYTF.

With respect to this clone: Other DNA sequences in this specimen translate into the identical CDR3. The chain uses TRBV6-5 and TRBJ1-2, with 7 positions matching TRBD1. The CDR3 extends over 13 amino acids. From germline, CDR1 is MNHEY and CDR2 SVGAGI. J was trimmed by 4 bases and V by 5 bases; bases with no gene match: 4. The CDR3 here is CASSPRTGYGYTF. Written as DNA, the CDR3 is TGTGCCAGCAGTCCCCGGACAGGCTATGGCTACACCTTC.

The chain combines TRBV25-1 with TRBJ1-6; D unclear. V lost 6 bases and J 0 bases, leaving 9 bases between the germline ends. The germline CDR1 and CDR2 sequences are MGHDK and SYGVNS. This CDR3 spans 15 amino acids. CDR3 DNA: TGTGCCAGCAGCCCTCGGAGCTCCTATAATTCACCCCTCCACTTT. It encodes CASSPRSSYNSPLHF.

This chain uses TRBV30 with TRBJ1-6; D not resolved. The CDR3 is made up of 11 amino acids. The V gene lost 5 bases and the J gene lost 10 bases, with 9 bases spanning the gap. Germline V gene data show CDR1 as GTSNPN and CDR2 as SVGIG (reference sequence). CDR3 sequence (DNA): TGTGCCTGGGAATCGGGATCACCCCTCCACTTT. Translation: CAWESGSPLHF.

The chain recombines TRBV4-3 with TRBJ1-2; no definite D call. From germline, CDR1 is LGHNA and CDR2 YSLEER. Trimming cost V 2 bases and J 3 bases, with 13 bases left between them. CDR3 size: 15 residues. CDR3 in DNA: TGCGCCAGCAGCCAAACAGCGGTTCAGGACTATGGCTACACCTTC. It codes for CASSQTAVQDYGYTF.

The V gene is TRBV15, the J gene TRBJ1-5; no definite D call. V was shortened by 0 bases and J by 0 bases, with 9 bases between the two germline ends. Germline-derived CDR1 and CDR2 are LNHNV and YYDKDF (reference sequence). The CDR3 extends over 16 amino acids. The CDR3 nucleotides read TGTGCCACCAGCAGAGATGCCTTGGGTAGCAATCAGCCCCAGCATTTT. Protein product: CATSRDALGSNQPQHF.